This T cell receptor beta chain was recorded in a study of T cell responses to AZD1222 COVID-19 vaccine. Findings of the study overall: Sampling captured repertoires only after the peak T cell response. Seropositivity was recorded at baseline in only 5 or 6 AZD1222 recipients. Dominant CD4 TCR responses targeted spike regions 160-218 and 743-854.

Regarding this clone: The antigen is unknown.

Only in-frame clones appear in the TCRdb table, and some are missing; sequencing was by immunoSEQ multiplex PCR. The table shows about 92,000 clones, with roughly 90% occurring only once. V was clipped by 5 bases and J by 7 bases; unmatched bases: 5. Per the germline V gene, CDR1 is MDHEN and CDR2 is SYDVKM. The CDR3 is made up of 13 amino acids. The V gene is TRBV28, the J gene TRBJ1-5, with 7 bases fitting TRBD1. Material: peripheral blood, obtained on day 0 of AZD1222 vaccination. This TCR was sampled from an adult in good health. The CDR3 DNA reads TGTGCCAGCAGTACAGGGGTAGACCAGCCCCAGCATTTT. Its translation is CASSTGVDQPQHF.